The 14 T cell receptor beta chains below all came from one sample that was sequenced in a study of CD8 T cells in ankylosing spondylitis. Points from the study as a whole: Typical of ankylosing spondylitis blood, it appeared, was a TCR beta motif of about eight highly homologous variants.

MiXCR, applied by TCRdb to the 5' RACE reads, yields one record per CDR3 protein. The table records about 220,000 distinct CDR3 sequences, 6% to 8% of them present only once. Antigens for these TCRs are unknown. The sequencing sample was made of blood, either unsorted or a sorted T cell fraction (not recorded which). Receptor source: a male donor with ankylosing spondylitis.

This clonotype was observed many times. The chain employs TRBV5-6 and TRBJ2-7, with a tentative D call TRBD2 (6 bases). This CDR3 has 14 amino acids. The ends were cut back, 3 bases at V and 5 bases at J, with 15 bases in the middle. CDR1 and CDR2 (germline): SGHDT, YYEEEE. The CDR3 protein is CASSWDFAGNEQYF. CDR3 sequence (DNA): TGTGCCAGCAGCTGGGACTTCGCAGGCAACGAGCAGTACTTC.

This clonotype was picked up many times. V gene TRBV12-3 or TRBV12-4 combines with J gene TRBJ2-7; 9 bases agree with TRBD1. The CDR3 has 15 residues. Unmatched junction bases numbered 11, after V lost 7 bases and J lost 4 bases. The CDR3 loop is CASTPRDRVIYEQYF. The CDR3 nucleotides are TGTGCCAGCACCCCCCGGGACAGGGTAATTTACGAGCAGTACTTC.

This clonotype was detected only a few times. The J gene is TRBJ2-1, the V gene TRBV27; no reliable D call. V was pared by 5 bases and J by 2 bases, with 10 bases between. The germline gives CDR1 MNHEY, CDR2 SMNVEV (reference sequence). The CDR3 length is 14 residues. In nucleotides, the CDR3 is TGTGCCAGCAGTGCGCGTCTCACCTACAATGAGCAGTTCTTC. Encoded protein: CASSARLTYNEQFF.

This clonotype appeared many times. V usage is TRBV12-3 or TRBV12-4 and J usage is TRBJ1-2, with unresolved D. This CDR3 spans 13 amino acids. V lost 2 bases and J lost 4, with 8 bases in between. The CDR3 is CASSLMVLYGYTF. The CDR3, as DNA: TGTGCCAGCAGTTTAATGGTTCTCTATGGCTACACCTTC.

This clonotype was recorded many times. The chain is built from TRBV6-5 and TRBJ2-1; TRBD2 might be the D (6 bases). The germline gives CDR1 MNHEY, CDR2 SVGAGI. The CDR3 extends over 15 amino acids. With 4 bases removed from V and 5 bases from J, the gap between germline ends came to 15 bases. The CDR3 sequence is CASSLGLSADNEQFF. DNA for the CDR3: TGTGCCAGCAGTTTGGGACTCTCCGCGGACAATGAGCAGTTCTTC.

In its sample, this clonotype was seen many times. CDR3 sequence reads: CASSQDLSINSPLHF. For the CDR3, the DNA is TGCGCCAGCAGCCAAGATCTGAGTATCAATTCACCCCTCCACTTT. The gene calls are TRBV4-3 and TRBJ1-6; no reliable D call. The germline CDR1 and CDR2 sequences are LGHNA and YSLEER. V shed 0 bases and J shed 7 bases, with 10 bases lying between them. CDR3 length: 15 amino acids.

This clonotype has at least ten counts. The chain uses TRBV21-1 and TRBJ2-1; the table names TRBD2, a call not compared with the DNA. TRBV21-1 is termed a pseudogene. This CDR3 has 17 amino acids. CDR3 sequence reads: CASSSMKESPKNNEQFF. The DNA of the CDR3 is TGTGCCAGCAGCTCAATGAAGGAGAGTCCCAAAAACAATGAGCAGTTCTTC.

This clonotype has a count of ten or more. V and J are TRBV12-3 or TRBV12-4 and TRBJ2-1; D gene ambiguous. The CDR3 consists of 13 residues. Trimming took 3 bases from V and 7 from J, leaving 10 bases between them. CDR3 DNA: TGTGCCAGCAGTTTCTCCCCCGCGAATGAGCAGTTCTTC. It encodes CASSFSPANEQFF.

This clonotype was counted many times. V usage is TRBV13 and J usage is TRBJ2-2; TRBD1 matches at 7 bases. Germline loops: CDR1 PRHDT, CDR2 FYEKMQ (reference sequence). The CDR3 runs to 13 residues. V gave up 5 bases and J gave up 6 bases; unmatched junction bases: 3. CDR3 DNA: TGTGCCAGCAGCCCTGGGACAGCCGGGGAGCTGTTTTTT. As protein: CASSPGTAGELFF.

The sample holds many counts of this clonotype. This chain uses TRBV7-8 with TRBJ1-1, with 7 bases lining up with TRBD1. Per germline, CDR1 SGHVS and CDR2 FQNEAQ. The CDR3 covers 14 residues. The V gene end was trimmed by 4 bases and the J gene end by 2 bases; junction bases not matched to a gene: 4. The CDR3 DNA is TGTGCCAGCAGCTCGAGGGACAGCAACACTGAAGCTTTCTTT. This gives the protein CASSSRDSNTEAFF.

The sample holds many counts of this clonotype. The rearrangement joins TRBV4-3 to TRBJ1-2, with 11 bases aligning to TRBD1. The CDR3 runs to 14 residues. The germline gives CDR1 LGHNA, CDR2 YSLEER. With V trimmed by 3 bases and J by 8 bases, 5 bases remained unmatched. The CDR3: CASSQGTGGEGYTF. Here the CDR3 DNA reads TGCGCCAGCAGCCAGGGGACAGGGGGTGAGGGCTACACCTTC.

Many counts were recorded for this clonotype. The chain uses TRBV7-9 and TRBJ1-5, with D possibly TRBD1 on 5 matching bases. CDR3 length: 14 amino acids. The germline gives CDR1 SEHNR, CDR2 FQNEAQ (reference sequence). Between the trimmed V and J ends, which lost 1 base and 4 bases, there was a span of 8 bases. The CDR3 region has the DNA TGTGCCAGCAGCTTAGGGGACGGAAATCAGCCCCAGCATTTT. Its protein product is CASSLGDGNQPQHF.

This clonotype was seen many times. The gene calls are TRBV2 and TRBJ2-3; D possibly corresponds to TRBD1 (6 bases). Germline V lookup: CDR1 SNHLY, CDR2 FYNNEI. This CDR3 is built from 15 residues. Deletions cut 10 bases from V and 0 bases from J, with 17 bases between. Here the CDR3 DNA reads TGTGCCACCTCACAGGGTTCTACTAGCACAGATACGCAGTATTTT. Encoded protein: CATSQGSTSTDTQYF.

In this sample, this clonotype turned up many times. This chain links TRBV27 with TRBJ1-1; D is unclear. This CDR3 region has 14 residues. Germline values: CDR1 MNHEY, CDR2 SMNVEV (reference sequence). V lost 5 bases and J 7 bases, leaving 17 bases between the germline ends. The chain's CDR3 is CASSIQPAGGEAFF. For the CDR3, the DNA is TGTGCCAGCAGTATACAGCCCGCCGGAGGTGAAGCTTTCTTT.